Each of the 5 T cell receptor beta chains below was sequenced from the same sample in a study of OX40 agonist ivuxolimab in advanced cancers. Repertoires were generated with immunoSEQ multiplex PCR, while TCRdb's copy carries only in-frame clones and drops some. The sample contains around 53,000 clones, around four fifths of which appear only once. Source: CD4+ or CD8+ T cells sorted from blood, taken in a trial of the OX40 agonist ivuxolimab. These receptor sequences come from an adult with an advanced solid tumor such as melanoma, head and neck, liver or kidney cancer.

The CDR3 region has the DNA TGCGCCAGCAGCCAATTCATCACAGATACGCAGTATTTT. It is translated as CASSQFITDTQYF. This rearrangement joins TRBV4-1 to TRBJ2-3; D is uncertain. The length of the CDR3 is 13 residues. From germline, CDR1 is MGHRA and CDR2 YSYEKL. Trimming left V 2 bases short and J 2 bases short, with 5 bases between.

The chain has TRBV5-1 and TRBJ2-1; 7 bases match TRBD1. The germline CDR1 and CDR2 sequences are SGHRS and YFSETQ. V gave up 3 bases and J gave up 4 bases; unmatched junction bases: 1. This CDR3 is built from 13 residues. The CDR3 DNA reads as TGCGCCAGCAGCTCGACAGGGTACAATGAGCAGTTCTTC. It codes for CASSSTGYNEQFF.

The genes are TRBV6-1 and TRBJ2-7; TRBD1 might be the D (5 bases). Between the trimmed V and J ends, which lost 0 bases and 3 bases, there was a span of 12 bases. The germline V gene has CDR1 MNHNS and CDR2 SASEGT. CDR3 size: 15 residues. Here the CDR3 DNA reads TGTGCCAGCAGTGAAGCTGGGGCCCTTTACTACGAGCAGTACTTC. This codes for CASSEAGALYYEQYF.

The chain links TRBV18 to TRBJ1-1, with D possibly being TRBD1 (6 bases). The V and J ends lost 3 bases and 5 bases respectively, with 13 bases between them. Germline loops: CDR1 KGHSH, CDR2 LQKENI. The length of the CDR3 is 14 residues. CDR3 DNA: TGTGCCAGCTCACCGAAACAGGGTGGGACTGAAGCTTTCTTT. Translated: CASSPKQGGTEAFF. The entire variable domain, with the rest obtained from reference TRBV18 and TRBJ1-1, is as follows: NAGVMQNPRHLVRRRGQEARLRCSPMKGHSHVYWYRQLPEEGLKFMVYLQKENIIDESGMPKERFSAEFPKEGPSILRIQQVVRGDSAAYFCASSPKQGGTEAFFGQGTRLTVV.

This clone has a single count. A junction boundary mismatches the germline segment, possibly from a read error. The same CDR3 also results from other DNA sequences found in this sample. The rearrangement links TRBV6-6 to TRBJ2-7; 9 nucleotides align to TRBD1. The CDR3 loop spans 14 amino acids. Germline CDR1 is MNHNY and CDR2 is SVGAGI (reference sequence). The CDR3 DNA sequence: TGCGCCACCAACCCATCGACAGGGGGGTACGAGCAGTACTTC. This gives the protein CATNPSTGGYEQYF.